This TCR beta chain was observed in a study of blood T cell repertoires in COVID-19. Here immunoSEQ multiplex PCR was the method, and the copy in TCRdb shows in-frame clones only, minus some. The table records 90,000 to 100,000 clones, more than 75% of them present only once. The sample taken for sequencing was peripheral blood. The receptor comes from a man aged 80 or over with acute or convalescent COVID-19.

In nucleotides, the CDR3 is TGTGCCAGCTCACCTCTTAGCGGAACCGTCTCCTACGAGCAGTACTTC. Its translation is CASSPLSGTVSYEQYF. V gene TRBV18 combines with J gene TRBJ2-7; D is possibly TRBD2 (6 bases). V gave up 3 bases and J gave up 0 bases, with 15 bases separating them. Per the germline V gene, CDR1 is KGHSH and CDR2 is LQKENI. The CDR3 length is 16 residues.